Here is one T cell receptor beta chain with its context. The sample is drawn from a study of blood T cell repertoires in COVID-19. Across the study: T cells, B-cell-depleted T cells, or PBMCs supplied cDNA or gDNA.

Some clones are missing from TCRdb's copy, which holds only in-frame ones; the method was immunoSEQ multiplex PCR. The data hold 130,000 or so clones, with almost 85% observed a single time. Sequencing was carried out using peripheral blood. The clonotype originates from a man in his sixties with acute or convalescent COVID-19.

The CDR3 sequence is CASSIRRLDSNQPQHF. CDR3 coding DNA: TGTGCCAGTAGTATTCGCAGACTTGATAGCAATCAGCCCCAGCATTTT. The rearrangement links TRBV19 to TRBJ1-5; D is uncertain. The germline CDR1 and CDR2 sequences are LNHDA and SQIVND (reference sequence). This CDR3 has 16 residues. Trimming removed 3 bases from V and 0 bases from J, with 12 bases in between. Variable domain in full (rest from reference TRBV19 and TRBJ1-5): DGGITQSPKYLFRKEGQNVTLSCEQNLNHDAMYWYRQDPGQGLRLIYYSQIVNDFQKGDIAEGYSVSREKKESFPLTVTSAQKNPTAFYLCASSIRRLDSNQPQHFGDGTRLSIL.